These T cell receptor beta chains were read from a single sample in a study of cytomegalovirus exposure and HLA in healthy donors. The protocol was immunoSEQ multiplex PCR, while the TCRdb copy is restricted to in-frame clones and leaves out a portion. Here the sample spans about 98,000 clones, roughly 90% being singletons. Sample: PBMCs. These receptors all stem from a man aged 18 to 30 in good health and CMV-seropositive. Each CDR3 is given with its conserved first and last residue. A D gene is named only where the DNA matches it firmly. Size tells how often a clone was seen (once, few, many) or the class of an expanded clone, and some rows leave it out.

V gene	clone size	D gene	J gene	CDR3 protein	CDR3 DNA
TRBV29-1	-	-	TRBJ2-2	CSVGEQGTGELFF	TGCAGCGTGGGAGAACAGGGCACCGGGGAGCTGTTTTTT
TRBV19	few	TRBD1	TRBJ2-7	CASQGTAHEQYF	TGTGCCAGCCAAGGGACAGCCCACGAGCAGTACTTC
TRBV28	-	TRBD1	TRBJ2-3	CASSSLGGSTDTQYF	TGTGCCAGCAGTTCGTTAGGGGGCAGCACAGATACGCAGTATTTT
TRBV6-5	-	-	TRBJ2-1	CASSYSRVYNEQFF	TGTGCCAGCAGTTACTCGCGGGTCTACAATGAGCAGTTCTTC
TRBV4-2	-	TRBD2	TRBJ2-7	CASSPQRGGFYEQYF	TGTGCCAGCAGCCCACAGCGGGGGGGCTTCTACGAGCAGTACTTC
TRBV2	-	-	TRBJ1-5	CASSAGIFNQPQHF	TGTGCCAGCAGTGCAGGAATTTTCAATCAGCCCCAGCATTTT
TRBV11-3	-	TRBD2	TRBJ2-1	CASSFLGLAGPHEQFF	TGTGCCAGCAGCTTCCTTGGACTAGCGGGGCCCCATGAGCAGTTCTTC
TRBV7-2	-	-	TRBJ2-4	CASSLVGLAKNIQYF	TGTGCCAGCAGCTTAGTCGGACTAGCCAAAAACATTCAGTACTTC
TRBV27	-	-	TRBJ1-3	CASSLSRGVGNTIYF	TGTGCCAGCAGTTTATCTCGGGGGGTTGGAAACACCATATATTTT
TRBV10-2	-	TRBD2	TRBJ2-2	CASSDPGTSGDLGNTGELFF	TGCGCCAGCAGTGACCCCGGGACTAGCGGGGACCTAGGAAACACCGGGGAGCTGTTTTTT
TRBV28	-	-	TRBJ1-2	CASSSPPQGGNYGYTF	TGTGCCAGCAGTTCCCCTCCACAGGGTGGAAACTATGGCTACACCTTC
TRBV29-1	once	-	TRBJ2-6	CSVEVGATGANVLTF	TGCAGCGTTGAAGTGGGGGCTACTGGGGCCAACGTCCTGACTTTC
TRBV7-8	-	-	TRBJ2-7	CASSFTTTRLEQYF	TGTGCCAGCAGCTTCACTACTACCCGTCTCGAGCAGTACTTC
TRBV5-1	-	-	TRBJ1-1	CASSPRLGVWNTEAFF	TGCGCCAGCAGCCCGAGGTTGGGTGTTTGGAACACTGAAGCTTTCTTT
TRBV9	-	TRBD2	TRBJ2-3	CASSVPVGLAEQPDTDTQYF	TGTGCCAGCAGCGTCCCTGTTGGGCTAGCGGAGCAACCAGACACAGATACGCAGTATTTT
TRBV7-9	-	-	TRBJ1-1	CASSYPPPGMNTEAFF	TGTGCCAGCAGCTATCCCCCCCCAGGGATGAACACTGAAGCTTTCTTT
TRBV9	-	-	TRBJ2-7	CASSVAPTKSSYEQYF	TGTGCCAGCAGCGTAGCCCCCACGAAGAGCTCCTACGAGCAGTACTTC
TRBV7-2	-	TRBD2	TRBJ2-2	CASSLGSGGAFGSTGELFF	TGTGCCAGCAGCTTAGGTAGCGGGGGGGCCTTCGGGAGCACCGGGGAGCTGTTTTTT
TRBV6-1	-	-	TRBJ2-1	CASSEYWTAIYNEQFF	TGTGCCAGCAGTGAATATTGGACAGCGATCTACAATGAGCAGTTCTTC
TRBV5-6	-	-	TRBJ2-1	CASSFLAYNEQFF	TGTGCCAGCAGCTTCCTAGCCTACAATGAGCAGTTCTTC
TRBV7-9	-	TRBD2	TRBJ2-7	CASSLGRGLATYEQYF	TGTGCCAGCAGCTTAGGAAGGGGACTAGCGACCTACGAGCAGTACTTC
TRBV6-6	-	-	TRBJ2-7	CASIPSRGSYEQYF	TGTGCCAGCATCCCCTCCCGAGGCTCCTACGAGCAGTACTTC
TRBV4-2	once	TRBD1	TRBJ1-5	CASSQDPGGRTLNQPQHF	TGTGCCAGCAGCCAAGATCCAGGGGGACGGACATTGAATCAGCCCCAGCATTTT
TRBV5-1	-	TRBD1	TRBJ1-2	CASSLQGQREVSPYGYTF	TGCGCCAGCAGCTTGCAGGGACAGCGTGAGGTCTCTCCCTATGGCTACACCTTC
TRBV2	-	-	TRBJ2-4	CASSAGTGGNIQYF	TGTGCCAGCAGCGCCGGGACTGGGGGAAACATTCAGTACTTC
TRBV7-6	-	-	TRBJ1-6	CASSPTQQGSSYNSPLHF	TGTGCCAGCAGCCCGACCCAACAGGGAAGCTCCTATAATTCACCCCTCCACTTT
TRBV7-9	-	-	TRBJ2-6	CASSWYRDTRSGANVLTF	TGTGCCAGCAGCTGGTACCGGGACACCCGCTCTGGGGCCAACGTCCTGACTTTC
TRBV7-3	-	TRBD2	TRBJ2-1	CASSSGGRVWDEQFF	TGTGCCAGCAGCTCTGGGGGGAGGGTTTGGGATGAGCAGTTCTTC
TRBV4-3	-	-	TRBJ2-1	CASSHNEGNEQFF	TGCGCCAGCAGCCATAATGAGGGCAATGAGCAGTTCTTC
TRBV4-2	-	TRBD2	TRBJ2-2	CASSQGRRGGAGGELFF	TGTGCCAGCAGCCAAGGCCGACGCGGGGGGGCCGGCGGGGAGCTGTTTTTT